This T cell receptor beta chain comes out of a study of T cell responses to AZD1222 COVID-19 vaccine. The CDR3 runs to 13 residues. J was trimmed by 8 bases and V by 6 bases; bases with no gene match: 7. The germline V gene encodes CDR1 LNHDA and CDR2 SQIVND (reference sequence). This clone was seen once. What it binds is unknown. The data were produced by immunoSEQ multiplex PCR, yet TCRdb's version contains in-frame clones alone and is incomplete. This table has 40,000 to 55,000 clones, approximately 86% appearing once. Study findings and constraints: Only a handful of AZD1222 recipients tested seropositive at baseline.

The chain employs TRBV19 and TRBJ2-3, with 8 bases lining up with TRBD2. This clonotype originated in an adult who received the AZD1222 COVID-19 vaccine. The material was peripheral blood, obtained 28 days after the second AZD1222 dose. In DNA, the CDR3 is TGTGCCAGTAGCGGGAGGGCCGTCGGTACGCAGTATTTT. This encodes CASSGRAVGTQYF.